This TCR beta chain stems from a study of T cells in Graves' hyperthyroidism and ophthalmopathy. Amplified TCR beta CDR3 regions came from RNA transcripts. Using the HTBI primer set, a first-round RT-PCR was run on the TCR CDR3. TCRdb independently ran MiXCR on the multiplex PCR reads; one entry per CDR3 protein. The table shows about 400,000 distinct CDR3 sequences, with approximately 25% occurring only once. This clonotype appeared a few times. Its specificity is not known. Among the patients, aged 18 to 65, hyperthyroidism was newly diagnosed and had lasted under 2 months. Diagnosis relied on clinical symptoms, serum thyroxine and TRAb, thyroid ultrasound and orbital computed tomography. The CDR3 runs 14 residues. Per the germline V gene, CDR1 is DFQATT and CDR2 is SNEGSKA (reference sequence). V lost 4 bases, J lost 3 bases, and 13 bases lay in between. General observations from the study: Peripheral blood also featured most of the thyroid clonotypes expanded above 0.001.

This chain joins TRBV20-1 and TRBJ1-3; D is ambiguous. This clonotype was sampled from a man between 45 and 60 years old with Graves' hyperthyroidism. The sequencing sample was made of blood. The CDR3 reads CSAIRGDLGNTIYF. The CDR3 DNA is TGCAGTGCTATCCGCGGGGATCTTGGAAACACCATATATTTT.